A single sample is the source of the 4 T cell receptor beta chains below, sequenced in a study of Ad26.COV2.S vaccination and SARS-CoV-2 variants. Data came from immunoSEQ multiplex PCR; TCRdb stores just in-frame clones and leaves some out. The sample contains about 440,000 clones, roughly 88% of which appear only once. As for treatment: 15 to 20 received Ad26.COV2.S at low or high dose, single or two shots; about 5 received placebo; per-sample allocation not given. Sampling was done on day 63 after the first vaccine or placebo injection. The sequencing used peripheral blood, collected in a trial of Ad26.COV2.S vaccine versus placebo. These receptors were obtained from a person aged 18-60 years who received the Ad26.COV2.S COVID-19 vaccine or a placebo.

This chain uses TRBV27 with TRBJ2-7; TRBD2 matches 10 bases. Looked up from germline, CDR1 is MNHEY and CDR2 is SMNVEV (reference sequence). The CDR3 extends over 17 amino acids. V shed 1 base, J shed 2 bases, and the junction held 8 bases outside the gene matches. The CDR3, as DNA: TGTGCCAGCAGTTTATTCGCCGGGACTAGCGCTACCTACGAGCAGTACTTC. Protein product: CASSLFAGTSATYEQYF.

This clone was picked up a small number of times. The gene calls are TRBV7-6 and TRBJ2-7; TRBD2 matches 7 bases. The germline CDR1 and CDR2 sequences are SGHVS and FNYEAQ. The CDR3 extends over 16 amino acids. The ends lost 0 bases at V and 5 bases at J; junction bases unmatched: 10. CDR3 loop: CASSLAVFGGSNEQYF. The CDR3 DNA follows: TGTGCCAGCAGCTTAGCGGTCTTCGGCGGGAGCAACGAGCAGTACTTC.

The chain links TRBV5-3 to TRBJ2-1; 9 bases match TRBD2. TRBV5-3 is an open reading frame, and its role is uncertain. This CDR3 has 15 amino acids. J was trimmed by 4 bases and V by 2 bases; bases with no gene match: 4. CDR3 amino acids: CARSFSGSKYNEQFF. CDR3 DNA: TGTGCCAGAAGCTTTAGCGGGAGTAAGTACAATGAGCAGTTCTTC.

CDR3 nucleotides: TGTGCTAGTGGTTTGGTTAATGAACTAGCGGGAAATCCCCACGTCTACAATGAGCAGTTCTTC. As protein: CASGLVNELAGNPHVYNEQFF. This chain connects TRBV12-5 to TRBJ2-1; 10 bases agree with TRBD2. CDR1 LGHNT and CDR2 FRNRAP come from the germline V gene. V was pared by 0 bases and J by 3 bases, with 17 bases of the junction left unmatched. The CDR3 sequence is 21 residues long.